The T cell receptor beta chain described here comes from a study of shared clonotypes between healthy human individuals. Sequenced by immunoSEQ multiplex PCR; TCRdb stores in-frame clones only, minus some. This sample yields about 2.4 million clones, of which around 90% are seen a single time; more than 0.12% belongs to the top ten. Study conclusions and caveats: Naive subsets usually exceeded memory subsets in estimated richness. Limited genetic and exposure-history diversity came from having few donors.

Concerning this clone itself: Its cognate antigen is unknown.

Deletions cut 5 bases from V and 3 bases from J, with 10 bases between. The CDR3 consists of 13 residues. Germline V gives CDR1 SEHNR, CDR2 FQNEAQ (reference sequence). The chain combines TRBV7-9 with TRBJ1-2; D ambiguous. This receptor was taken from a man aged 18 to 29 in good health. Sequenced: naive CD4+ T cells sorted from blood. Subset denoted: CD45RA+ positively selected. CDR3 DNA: TGTGCCAGCAGCCCGGGCCTACACTATGGCTACACCTTC. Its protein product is CASSPGLHYGYTF.